This T cell receptor beta chain derives from a study of T cells in Graves' hyperthyroidism and ophthalmopathy. The source material, RNA transcripts, was used to amplify TCR beta CDR3 regions. Primed by the HTBI set, a first-round RT-PCR was run on the TCR CDR3. Via MiXCR, TCRdb re-called the multiplex PCR reads, giving one row per CDR3 protein. This sample has some 380,000 distinct CDR3 sequences; less than 15% occur once, and the top ten carry around 21%. This clonotype has more than one count but fewer than ten. Newly diagnosed hyperthyroidism patients aged 18 to 65 years had disease lasting under 2 months. The study based diagnoses on clinical symptoms, serum thyroxine and TRAb, thyroid ultrasound and orbital computed tomography. The study collected blood at first hyperthyroidism diagnosis, before any ophthalmopathy symptoms arose. CDR1 and CDR2 from the germline V gene are SEHNR and FQNEAQ (reference sequence). Trimming removed 5 bases at V and 2 bases at J, with 17 bases between. The CDR3 is 16 amino acids.

Source material: blood. V and J are TRBV7-9 and TRBJ2-3, with D perhaps TRBD2 (5 bases). This receptor was identified in a young man with Graves' hyperthyroidism that later progressed to Graves' ophthalmopathy. The CDR3 loop reads CASSAFSGYPTDTQYF. The CDR3 coding sequence is TGTGCCAGCAGCGCATTTTCGGGGTATCCCACAGATACGCAGTATTTT. Drawing the rest from reference TRBV7-9 and TRBJ2-3, the complete variable domain is DTGVSQNPRHKITKRGQNVTFRCDPISEHNRLYWYRQTLGQGPEFLTYFQNEAQLEKSRLLSDRFSAERPKGSFSTLEIQRTEQGDSAMYLCASSAFSGYPTDTQYFGPGTRLTVL.